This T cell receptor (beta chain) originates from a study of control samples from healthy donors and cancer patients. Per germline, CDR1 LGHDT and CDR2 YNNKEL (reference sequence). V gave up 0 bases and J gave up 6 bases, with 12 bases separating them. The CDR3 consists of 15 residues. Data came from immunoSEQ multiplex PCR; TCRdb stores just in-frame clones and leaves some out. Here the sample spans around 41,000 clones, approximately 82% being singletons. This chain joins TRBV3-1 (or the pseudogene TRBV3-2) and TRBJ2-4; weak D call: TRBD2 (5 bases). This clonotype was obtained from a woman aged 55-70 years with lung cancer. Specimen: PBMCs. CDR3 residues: CASSQDRNSGNIQYF. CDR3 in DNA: TGTGCCAGCAGCCAAGATCGGAACAGCGGAAACATTCAGTACTTC.